The present TCR beta chain was sequenced within a study of tumor-infiltrating lymphocytes in localized non-small cell lung cancer. Findings of the study overall: TCRbeta sequencing showed higher T cell infiltration in tumors than uninvolved lung. Immunotypes IM1 and IM2 had similar TCR-derived T-cell fractions. TCR sequencing covered a subset of patients with enough tissue.

On this clone itself: The antigen remains undetermined.

Produced via immunoSEQ multiplex PCR; TCRdb's table is partial and in-frame only. Among around 6,800 clones listed, over 60% were seen once. Per germline, CDR1 MNHEY and CDR2 SMNVEV (reference sequence). This CDR3 spans 12 amino acids. Trimming took off 2 bases at V and 5 bases at J, with 5 bases between the two ends. The sample consisted of uninvolved lung tissue not adjacent to the tumor. This sequence joins TRBV27 and TRBJ2-3, with D possibly being TRBD1 (5 bases). The clonotype originates from a human donor with non-small cell lung cancer. The chain's CDR3 is CASSLRGDTQYF. CDR3 DNA: TGTGCCAGCAGTTTAAGGGGAGATACGCAGTATTTT.